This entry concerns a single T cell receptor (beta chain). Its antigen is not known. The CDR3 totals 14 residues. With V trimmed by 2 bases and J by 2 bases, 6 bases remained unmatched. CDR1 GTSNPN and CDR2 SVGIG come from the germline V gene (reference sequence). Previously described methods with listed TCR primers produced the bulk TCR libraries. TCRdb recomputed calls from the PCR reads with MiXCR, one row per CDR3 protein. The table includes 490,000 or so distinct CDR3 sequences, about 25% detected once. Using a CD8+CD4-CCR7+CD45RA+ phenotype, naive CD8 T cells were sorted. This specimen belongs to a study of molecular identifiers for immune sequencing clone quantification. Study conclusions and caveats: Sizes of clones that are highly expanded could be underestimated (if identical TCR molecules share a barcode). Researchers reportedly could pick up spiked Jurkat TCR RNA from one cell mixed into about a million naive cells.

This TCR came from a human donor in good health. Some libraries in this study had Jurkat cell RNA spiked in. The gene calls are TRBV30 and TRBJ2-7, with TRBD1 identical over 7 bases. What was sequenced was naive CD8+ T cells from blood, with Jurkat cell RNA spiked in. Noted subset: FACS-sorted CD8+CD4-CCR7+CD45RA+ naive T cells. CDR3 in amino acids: CAWSMDRRPYEQYF. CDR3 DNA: TGTGCCTGGAGTATGGACAGGAGACCCTACGAGCAGTACTTC.